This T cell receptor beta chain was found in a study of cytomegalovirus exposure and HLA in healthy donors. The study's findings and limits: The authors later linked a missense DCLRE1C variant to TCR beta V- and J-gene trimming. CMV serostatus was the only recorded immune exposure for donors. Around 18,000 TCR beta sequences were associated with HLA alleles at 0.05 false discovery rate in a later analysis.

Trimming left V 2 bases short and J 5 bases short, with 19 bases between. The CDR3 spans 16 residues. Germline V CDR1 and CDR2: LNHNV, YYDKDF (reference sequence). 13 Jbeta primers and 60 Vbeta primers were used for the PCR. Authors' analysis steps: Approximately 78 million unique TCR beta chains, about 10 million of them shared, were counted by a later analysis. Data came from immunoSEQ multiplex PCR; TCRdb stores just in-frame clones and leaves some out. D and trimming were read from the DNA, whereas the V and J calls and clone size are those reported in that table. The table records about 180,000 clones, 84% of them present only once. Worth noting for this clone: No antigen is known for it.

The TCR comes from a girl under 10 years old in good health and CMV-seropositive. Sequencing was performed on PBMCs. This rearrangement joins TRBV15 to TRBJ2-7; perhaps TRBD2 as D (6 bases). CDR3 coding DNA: TGTGCCACCAGCAGACCGTCGGGGCGGGATTTGGACGAGCAGTACTTC. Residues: CATSRPSGRDLDEQYF.